The 15 T cell receptor beta chains given below trace back to one sample, sequenced in a study of blood T cell repertoires in COVID-19. Profiled with immunoSEQ multiplex PCR; TCRdb holds only in-frame clones, not every one. The repertoire has hundreds of thousands of clones, around 85% of them found once; the top ten carry 2% to 2.5%. The sample consisted of peripheral blood. The receptor set was obtained from a woman in her forties or fifties with acute or convalescent COVID-19.

This clone was detected only once. This chain uses TRBV25-1 with TRBJ1-2; D ambiguous. Trimming took off 2 bases at V and 1 base at J, with 11 bases between the two ends. In germline, CDR1 is MGHDK, CDR2 SYGVNS. This CDR3 is 15 amino acids long. CDR3 DNA sequence: TGTGCCAGCAGTGAACCCGCAGGAATTAACTATGGCTACACCTTC. As protein: CASSEPAGINYGYTF.

This clone was seen a few times. The rearrangement uses TRBV14 and TRBJ2-1; TRBD1 aligns across 7 bases. The CDR3 contains 16 residues. J lost 4 bases, V lost 7 bases, and 13 bases had no gene match. Germline CDR1 and CDR2: SGHDN and FVKESK. This CDR3 is CASNLLSGGAYNEQFF. The CDR3 DNA follows: TGTGCCAGCAACCTATTATCAGGGGGAGCGTACAATGAGCAGTTCTTC.

For the CDR3, the DNA is TGTGCCACCCTAGGACAGGCTACCAATGAGCAGTTCTTC. Amino acids: CATLGQATNEQFF. The chain is built from TRBV10-3 and TRBJ2-1; TRBD1 matches 7 bases. Germline trimming cut 10 bases from V and 6 bases from J; bases unmatched to any gene: 9. The CDR3 is 13 amino acids. The V gene's germline CDR1 is ENHRY and CDR2 SYGVKD.

This clone turned up a few times. This chain links TRBV6-5 with TRBJ1-1; 9 bases fit TRBD1. Per the germline V gene, CDR1 is MNHEY and CDR2 is SVGAGI. With V trimmed by 6 bases and J by 3 bases, 2 bases remained unmatched. CDR3 size: 13 residues. The CDR3 coding sequence is TGTGCCAGCAGCCGGGACAGGGACACTGAAGCTTTCTTT. It yields the protein CASSRDRDTEAFF.

The genes are TRBV7-2 and TRBJ1-2; D not resolved. CDR3 length: 14 residues. Germline assignment: CDR1 SGHTA and CDR2 FQGNSA. The V gene lost 5 bases and the J gene lost 3 bases, with 13 bases spanning the gap. The CDR3 reads CASSPPVVYYGYTF. The CDR3 DNA reads as TGTGCCAGCAGCCCGCCGGTGGTTTACTATGGCTACACCTTC. Full variable domain (outside the CDR3, taken from reference TRBV7-2 and TRBJ1-2): GAGVSQSPSNKVTEKGKDVELRCDPISGHTALYWYRQSLGQGLEFLIYFQGNSAPDKSGLPSDRFSAERTGGSVSTLTIQRTQQEDSAVYLCASSPPVVYYGYTFGSGTRLTVV.

V and J are TRBV7-2 and TRBJ1-1, with D perhaps TRBD1 (6 bases). V was cut by 5 bases and J by 7 bases, with 20 bases left in between. Germline assignment: CDR1 SGHTA and CDR2 FQGNSA. This CDR3 region has 15 residues. CDR3 in amino acids: CASSPRQWRGGEAFF. The DNA of the CDR3 is TGTGCCAGCAGCCCCAGACAGTGGAGGGGGGGTGAAGCTTTCTTT.

J is TRBJ2-1 and V is TRBV10-3, with 8 bases lining up with TRBD2. CDR3 length equals 15 residues. J lost 4 bases, V lost 4 bases, and 6 bases had no gene match. The germline V gene encodes CDR1 ENHRY and CDR2 SYGVKD. In nucleotides, the CDR3 is TGTGCCATCAGTGGGAGCGGGGGAAGGTACAATGAGCAGTTCTTC. It encodes CAISGSGGRYNEQFF.

This rearrangement joins TRBV14 to TRBJ1-4, with D maybe TRBD1 (5 bases). Germline loops: CDR1 SGHDN, CDR2 FVKESK. The ends were cut back, 4 bases at V and 5 bases at J, with 14 bases in the middle. CDR3 length: 15 amino acids. CDR3 bases: TGTGCCAGCAGCCGGATACAGGACCAGAATGAAAAACTGTTTTTT. Translation gives CASSRIQDQNEKLFF.

The chain is built from TRBV6-5 and TRBJ2-1; the D gene is possibly TRBD2 (6 bases). The CDR3 is 10 residues long. The germline gives CDR1 MNHEY, CDR2 SVGAGI. Trimming removed 4 bases at V and 13 bases at J, with 8 bases between. The CDR3 spells CASSLAVQFF. Written as DNA, the CDR3 is TGTGCCAGCAGTTTAGCGGTCCAGTTCTTC.

The chain couples TRBV7-8 to TRBJ2-7, with 10 nucleotides matching TRBD1. The CDR3 is 15 residues long. Germline lookup yields CDR1 SGHVS and CDR2 FQNEAQ. The junction had 2 bases not matched to a gene; V was cut back by 0 bases and J by 3 bases. In DNA, the CDR3 is TGTGCCAGCAGCTTAGCCCGGACAGGGGGCTACGAGCAGTACTTC. Its protein product is CASSLARTGGYEQYF.

This chain joins TRBV27 and TRBJ2-1, with D possibly matching TRBD2 (6 bases). From germline, CDR1 is MNHEY and CDR2 SMNVEV (reference sequence). This CDR3 spans 14 amino acids. Trimming removed 7 bases at V and 7 bases at J, with 17 bases between. The CDR3 sequence: CASKGTSPSNEQFF. The CDR3 bases are TGTGCCAGCAAGGGAACTAGCCCCTCTAATGAGCAGTTCTTC.

This chain joins TRBV5-4 and TRBJ2-1; D gene ambiguous. This CDR3 region has 12 residues. Trimming pared 4 bases from V and 10 bases from J, leaving 12 bases between. In germline, CDR1 is SGHNT, CDR2 YYREEE (reference sequence). CDR3 sequence: CASSPLGTEQFF. The CDR3 DNA reads TGTGCCAGCAGCCCCCTTGGCACCGAGCAGTTCTTC.

CDR3 nucleotide sequence: TGTGCCAGCAGTCAGGACAGGGAGACCGGGGAGCTGTTTTTT. Translated: CASSQDRETGELFF. The chain has TRBV6-5 and TRBJ2-2; 8 nucleotides align to TRBD1. J lost 5 bases, V lost 5 bases, and 4 bases had no gene match. Germline-derived CDR1 and CDR2 are MNHEY and SVGAGI. This CDR3 has 14 amino acids.

This chain uses TRBV5-4 with TRBJ2-1; 10 positions agree with TRBD2. Germline V CDR1 and CDR2: SGHNT, YYREEE (reference sequence). This CDR3 spans 15 amino acids. V was pared by 3 bases and J by 5 bases, with 5 bases of the junction left unmatched. CDR3 DNA: TGTGCCAGCAGCTACAGCGGGGGGGTGGACAATGAGCAGTTCTTC. This translates into CASSYSGGVDNEQFF.

The chain uses TRBV30 and TRBJ2-6; 9 bases match TRBD2. CDR1 is GTSNPN, CDR2 SVGIG, per germline (reference sequence). Unmatched junction bases numbered 2, after V lost 0 bases and J lost 2 bases. The CDR3 is 16 amino acids. In DNA, the CDR3 is TGTGCCTGGAGTGTAATAGCGGGGGCTGGGGCCAACGTCCTGACTTTC. Protein sequence: CAWSVIAGAGANVLTF. The entire variable domain, with the rest obtained from reference TRBV30 and TRBJ2-6, is as follows: SQTIHQWPATLVQPVGSPLSLECTVEGTSNPNLYWYRQAAGRGLQLLFYSVGIGQISSEVPQNLSASRPQDRQFILSSKKLLLSDSGFYLCAWSVIAGAGANVLTFGAGSRLTVL.